The entry below gives a single T cell receptor (beta chain) sequence along with its context. This record belongs to a study of shared clonotypes between healthy human individuals. Data came from immunoSEQ multiplex PCR; TCRdb stores just in-frame clones and leaves some out. The sample has under 2,500,000 clones; 95% are singletons. The CDR3 sequence is 15 residues long. The germline V gene encodes CDR1 MGHDK and CDR2 SYGVNS. Trimming removed 2 bases from V and 5 bases from J, with 12 bases in between. Adult donors, all healthy and HIV-negative, had no recent acute infections or vaccinations. Partitioning of CD4+ cells yielded a CD45RA+ naive subset and a CD45RA-negative memory subset.

The sample comprised naive CD4+ T cells sorted from blood. Subset indicated: CD45RA+ positively selected. V and J are TRBV25-1 and TRBJ1-4, with a weak D call TRBD1 (5 bases). The source of this sequence is a man aged 18 to 29 in good health. The CDR3 DNA is TGTGCCAGCAGTGAACCCGGGACCCGCAATGAAAAACTGTTTTTT. This encodes CASSEPGTRNEKLFF. The whole variable domain, remainder taken from reference TRBV25-1 and TRBJ1-4, is EADIYQTPRYLVIGTGKKITLECSQTMGHDKMYWYQQDPGMELHLIHYSYGVNSTEKGDLSSESTVSRIRTEHFPLTLESARPSHTSQYLCASSEPGTRNEKLFFGSGTQLSVL.